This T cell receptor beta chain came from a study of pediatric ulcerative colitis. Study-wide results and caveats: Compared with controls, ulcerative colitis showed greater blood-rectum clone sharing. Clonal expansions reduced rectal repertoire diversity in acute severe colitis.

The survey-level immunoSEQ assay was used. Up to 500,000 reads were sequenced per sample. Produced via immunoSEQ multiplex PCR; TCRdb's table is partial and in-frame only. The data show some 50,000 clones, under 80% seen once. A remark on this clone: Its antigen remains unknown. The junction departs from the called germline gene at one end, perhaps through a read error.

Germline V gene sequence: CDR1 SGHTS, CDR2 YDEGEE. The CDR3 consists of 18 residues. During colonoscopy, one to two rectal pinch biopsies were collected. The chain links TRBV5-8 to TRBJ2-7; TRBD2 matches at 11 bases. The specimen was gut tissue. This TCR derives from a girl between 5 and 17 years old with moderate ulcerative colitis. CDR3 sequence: CASSQHSSGGPSSYEQYF. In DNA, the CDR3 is TGCGCCAGCAGCCAACACTCTAGCGGGGGGCCTTCCTCCTACGAGCAGTACTTC.